The 30 T cell receptor beta chains reported below all come from one sample, sequenced in a study of shared clonotypes between healthy human individuals. Only in-frame clones appear in the TCRdb table, and some are missing; sequencing was by immunoSEQ multiplex PCR. The sample includes some 450,000 clones, 77% seen only once; the top ten take more than 10%. The sequenced sample consisted of PBMCs. The receptors come from a middle-aged woman in good health. Some clones in this sample may be carry-over from other donors' samples.

The chain is built from TRBV10-3 and TRBJ1-2; D remains ambiguous. Germline V gives CDR1 ENHRY, CDR2 SYGVKD. Deletions cut 0 bases from V and 7 bases from J, with 12 bases between. The CDR3 loop spans 14 amino acids. The CDR3: CAISESGREGGYTF. DNA of the CDR3: TGTGCCATCAGTGAGTCGGGTAGGGAAGGTGGCTACACCTTC.

This clone was observed at least ten times. The CDR3 nucleotides read TGTGCCAGCAGTCCCGAAATCTCTGGGGCCAACGTCCTGACTTTC. This codes for CASSPEISGANVLTF. The chain employs TRBV6-1 and TRBJ2-6; D is undetermined. The CDR3 is 15 amino acids. Trimming removed 5 bases at V and 0 bases at J, with 8 bases between. Germline V gene sequence: CDR1 MNHNS, CDR2 SASEGT.

V and J are TRBV7-6 and TRBJ1-1; 7 bases map to TRBD1. This CDR3 region has 15 residues. Germline V gene sequence: CDR1 SGHVS, CDR2 FNYEAQ. Trimming removed 5 bases from V and 1 base from J; junction bases left unmatched: 7. CDR3 in amino acids: CASSPLAGGNTEAFF. CDR3 nucleotides: TGTGCCAGCAGCCCCCTGGCAGGGGGGAACACTGAAGCTTTCTTT. Based on the CDR3 plus reference TRBV7-6 and TRBJ1-1, the full variable domain is GAGVSQSPRYKVTKRGQDVALRCDPISGHVSLYWYRQALGQGPEFLTYFNYEAQQDKSGLPNDRFSAERPEGSISTLTIQRTEQRDSAMYRCASSPLAGGNTEAFFGQGTRLTVV.

Remarks on this clone: A far larger clone is off by one base, so a read error is likely. The chain joins TRBV28 to TRBJ1-5, with 7 bases that match TRBD1. Germline assignment: CDR1 MDHEN and CDR2 SYDVKM. J gave up 5 bases and V 5 bases, and 9 bases lay outside the gene matches. This CDR3 has 15 amino acids. The CDR3 protein is CASSAPGQVDQPQHF. The CDR3 DNA reads TGTGCCAGCAGTGCCCCCGGACAGGTCGATCAGCCCCAGCATTTT.

This clone came up once. The chain has TRBV6-1 and TRBJ2-7; tentative D call: TRBD2 (5 bases). This CDR3 is 15 amino acids long. From germline, CDR1 is MNHNS and CDR2 SASEGT. The germline V and J ends were trimmed by 3 bases and 2 bases, with 14 bases remaining between them. The CDR3 DNA reads TGTGCCAGCAGTGATAAGCGAGGGCCGCCCTACGAGCAGTACTTC. Protein product: CASSDKRGPPYEQYF.

This clone has a count of ten or more. Other nucleotide sequences from this sample produce the same CDR3. This chain uses TRBV19 with TRBJ2-5; 11 nucleotides align to TRBD1. The V segment lost 6 bases and the J segment 5 bases; nucleotides outside the gene matches: 14. The germline V gene encodes CDR1 LNHDA and CDR2 SQIVND (reference sequence). The CDR3 loop spans 17 amino acids. The CDR3 nucleotides are TGTGCCAGTAGCTCTACCGGGACAGGGGGGAGTTGGGAGACCCAGTACTTC. Amino acid sequence: CASSSTGTGGSWETQYF.

The chain joins TRBV5-1 to TRBJ2-7; 12 nucleotides agree with TRBD2. Germline values: CDR1 SGHRS, CDR2 YFSETQ. There are 14 residues in the CDR3. Unmatched junction bases numbered 5, after V lost 6 bases and J lost 4 bases. In DNA, the CDR3 is TGCGCCAGCATACCGACTAGCGGGAGTTACGAGCAGTACTTC. Translating gives CASIPTSGSYEQYF.

CDR3: CASSLVWGPATNEKLFF. CDR3 sequence (DNA): TGTGCCAGCAGCTTAGTATGGGGGCCGGCAACTAATGAAAAACTGTTTTTT. The chain uses TRBV7-8 and TRBJ1-4; TRBD1 might be the D (6 bases). V lost 1 base to trimming and J lost 0 bases, with 12 bases between them. The CDR3 length is 17 residues. Germline CDR1 reads SGHVS; CDR2 reads FQNEAQ.

This chain joins TRBV7-8 and TRBJ2-5; 10 bases are a match to TRBD1. Germline CDR1 is SGHVS and CDR2 is FQNEAQ. The CDR3 spans 16 residues. Trimming cost V 3 bases and J 4 bases; bases outside gene matches: 8. The chain's CDR3 is CASSLTGGLPPETQYF. The DNA for the CDR3 is TGTGCCAGCAGCTTGACAGGGGGCCTCCCACCAGAGACCCAGTACTTC.

The genes are TRBV7-8 and TRBJ2-7; possibly TRBD1 for D (5 bases). The CDR3 loop spans 12 amino acids. Germline CDR1 reads SGHVS; CDR2 reads FQNEAQ. Between the trimmed V and J ends, which lost 3 bases and 5 bases, there was a span of 8 bases. CDR3 coding DNA: TGTGCCAGCAGCTTTGGGGCGCACGAGCAGTACTTC. Translated: CASSFGAHEQYF. Based on the CDR3 plus reference TRBV7-8 and TRBJ2-7, the full variable domain is GAGVSQSPRYKVAKRGQDVALRCDPISGHVSLFWYQQALGQGPEFLTYFQNEAQLDKSGLPSDRFFAERPEGSVSTLKIQRTQQEDSAVYLCASSFGAHEQYFGPGTRLTVT.

The rearrangement joins TRBV6-1 to TRBJ1-5; D might be TRBD1 (5 bases). CDR3 length: 13 residues. V was trimmed by 6 bases and J by 6 bases, leaving 12 bases between them. The germline gives CDR1 MNHNS, CDR2 SASEGT. For the CDR3, the DNA is TGTGCCAGCAGGCGCCTGGGGACTCAGCCCCAGCATTTT. It yields the protein CASRRLGTQPQHF.

The V and J genes are TRBV7-8 and TRBJ1-1, with D possibly matching TRBD1 (6 bases). V lost 1 base to trimming and J lost 2 bases, with 11 bases between them. This CDR3 is built from 15 residues. Germline V gene data show CDR1 as SGHVS and CDR2 as FQNEAQ. CDR3 sequence: CASSLEGGINTEAFF. In DNA form, the CDR3 reads TGTGCCAGCAGCTTAGAGGGGGGCATAAACACTGAAGCTTTCTTT.

The chain has TRBV28 and TRBJ1-5; D might be TRBD1 (6 bases). Trimming took off 2 bases at V and 5 bases at J, with 13 bases between the two ends. There are 15 residues in the CDR3. The germline CDR1 and CDR2 sequences are MDHEN and SYDVKM. The CDR3 DNA is TGTGCCAGCAGTTTAAGGAGTGGGGGCGATCAGCCCCAGCATTTT. This sequence encodes CASSLRSGGDQPQHF.

The chain links TRBV27 to TRBJ1-4, with D possibly being TRBD1 (6 bases). CDR3 size: 15 residues. Germline V CDR1 and CDR2: MNHEY, SMNVEV (reference sequence). With 3 bases removed from V and 1 base from J, the gap between germline ends came to 9 bases. The CDR3 reads CASSFGGLTNEKLFF. DNA for the CDR3: TGTGCCAGCAGTTTTGGGGGGCTAACTAATGAAAAACTGTTTTTT.

This clone was detected many times. Within the sample, other DNA sequences also encode this same CDR3. The rearrangement uses TRBV4-2 and TRBJ2-5; D may match TRBD1 or TRBD2 (5 bases each). The J call is in doubt because the DNA end fits TRBJ2-7 better. This CDR3 is 16 amino acids long. The V gene's germline CDR1 is LGHNA and CDR2 YNFKEQ. The CDR3 protein is CASSQDEGQGVDEQYF. CDR3 DNA sequence: TGTGCCAGCAGCCAAGACGAGGGGCAGGGCGTCGACGAGCAGTACTTC.

The genes are TRBV27 and TRBJ2-5, with D perhaps TRBD2 (5 bases). Germline V gives CDR1 MNHEY, CDR2 SMNVEV (reference sequence). The CDR3 length is 13 residues. Trimming cost V 2 bases and J 5 bases, with 9 bases left between them. The CDR3 protein is CASSLEGAETQYF. The CDR3 DNA sequence: TGTGCCAGCAGTTTAGAGGGCGCGGAGACCCAGTACTTC.

This sequence joins TRBV4-2 and TRBJ1-1, with D unclear. V was clipped by 1 base and J by 1 base, with 13 bases between them. The CDR3 is made up of 16 amino acids. CDR1 and CDR2 (germline): LGHNA, YNFKEQ. The CDR3 nucleotides are TGTGCCAGCAGCCAAGCAATACAGTCGTCGAACACTGAAGCTTTCTTT. Residues: CASSQAIQSSNTEAFF.

This clone occurred a few times. The rearrangement joins TRBV5-1 to TRBJ2-3; 10 bases are shared with TRBD2. CDR3 length equals 16 residues. Germline V gives CDR1 SGHRS, CDR2 YFSETQ. J lost 4 bases, V lost 3 bases, and 8 bases had no gene match. The CDR3: CASSSGGLAGADTQYF. CDR3 nucleotides: TGCGCCAGCAGCTCCGGAGGCCTAGCGGGAGCAGATACGCAGTATTTT.

The chain combines TRBV28 with TRBJ2-5, with 8 nucleotides matching TRBD1. The closer fit of TRBJ2-7 to the DNA end suggests the J call may be wrong. The CDR3 has 13 amino acids. The germline V gene has CDR1 MDHEN and CDR2 SYDVKM. The CDR3 region has the DNA TGTGCCACCCACCAGGGGGCAGTCGACGAGCAGTACTTC. Translating it yields CATHQGAVDEQYF.

As for this clone: A read error may produce the germline difference seen at one junction end. V is TRBV7-9 and J is TRBJ1-1; D not certain. CDR1 is SEHNR and CDR2 is FQNEAQ in the germline V gene (reference sequence). The CDR3 contains 13 residues. The chain's CDR3 is CAGSLYGNTEAFF. CDR3 nucleotide sequence: TGTGCCGGCAGCTTATATGGGAACACTGAAGCTTTCTTT.

This clone showed up just once. The chain carries TRBV27 and TRBJ2-3; D is unclear. CDR3 size: 13 residues. Trimming cost V 8 bases and J 0 bases, with 9 bases left between them. Germline loops: CDR1 MNHEY, CDR2 SMNVEV (reference sequence). The CDR3 coding sequence is TGTGCCAGCGGCCGCGCTAGCACAGATACGCAGTATTTT. As protein: CASGRASTDTQYF.

The chain uses TRBV19 and TRBJ2-7; TRBD1 aligns across 9 bases. V dropped 5 bases and J dropped 1; count of bases not matched to a gene: 3. The CDR3 extends over 14 amino acids. Germline V CDR1 and CDR2: LNHDA, SQIVND (reference sequence). CDR3 in DNA: TGTGCCAGTAGTTGGACAGGGGTGTCCTACGAGCAGTACTTC. Translating it yields CASSWTGVSYEQYF.

The J gene is TRBJ1-2, the V gene TRBV28, with unresolved D. From germline, CDR1 is MDHEN and CDR2 SYDVKM. The V and J ends lost 3 bases and 7 bases respectively, with 6 bases between them. This CDR3 spans 11 amino acids. The DNA of the CDR3 is TGTGCCAGCAGTTTGTACTCTGGCTACACCTTC. This sequence encodes CASSLYSGYTF.

V gene TRBV29-1 combines with J gene TRBJ1-2, with D perhaps matching TRBD1 (5 bases). CDR3 length equals 15 residues. The germline gives CDR1 SQVTM, CDR2 ANQGSEA. V was trimmed by 4 bases and J by 0 bases, leaving 15 bases between them. For the CDR3, the DNA is TGCAGCGTTGGGGTTGGGGCCTCCGCTAACTATGGCTACACCTTC. Translated, it gives CSVGVGASANYGYTF.

This chain links TRBV11-2 with TRBJ1-1; D is unresolved. Germline CDR1 SGHAT, CDR2 FQNNGV. The CDR3 has 12 residues. The germline V and J ends were trimmed by 3 bases and 7 bases, with 9 bases remaining between them. The CDR3 DNA is TGTGCCAGCAGCTTCCTGGACGGTGAAGCTTTCTTT. Protein sequence: CASSFLDGEAFF.

This clone was recorded at least ten times. This chain links TRBV11-2 with TRBJ2-1; a weak D match, TRBD2 (5 bases). The CDR3 consists of 12 residues. Germline-derived CDR1 and CDR2 are SGHAT and FQNNGV. The CDR3 loop reads CAQRFGNNEQFF. In DNA, the CDR3 is TGTGCACAACGTTTCGGGAACAATGAGCAGTTCTTC.

The chain joins TRBV6-1 to TRBJ1-5; TRBD1 matches 9 bases. Losses at the gene ends were 10 bases for V and 5 bases for J; bases not matched to a gene: 6. The CDR3 length is 13 residues. Per germline, CDR1 MNHNS and CDR2 SASEGT. CDR3 bases: TGTGCCACCGGGACAGGGAGTTATCAGCCCCAGCATTTT. Translation: CATGTGSYQPQHF.

In its sample, this clone was seen a few times. The genes are TRBV28 and TRBJ2-7; 8 bases align to TRBD1. The V gene's germline CDR1 is MDHEN and CDR2 SYDVKM. The CDR3 loop spans 15 amino acids. V trimming: 6 bases; J trimming: 5 bases; junction bases outside the gene matches: 12. CDR3 residues: CASSQPSQGGNEQYF. The CDR3 DNA is TGTGCCAGCAGCCAACCCTCACAGGGGGGCAACGAGCAGTACTTC.

The chain joins TRBV5-1 to TRBJ2-7, with 8 positions matching TRBD2. This CDR3 spans 15 amino acids. J lost 7 bases, V lost 5 bases, and 14 bases had no gene match. Germline V gene data show CDR1 as SGHRS and CDR2 as YFSETQ. Here the CDR3 reads CASSSGGDPVREQYF. For the CDR3, the DNA is TGCGCCAGCAGTTCGGGAGGGGACCCGGTACGGGAGCAGTACTTC.

This chain joins TRBV11-2 and TRBJ1-5; D unclear. The germline gives CDR1 SGHAT, CDR2 FQNNGV. V lost 5 bases and J 1 base, leaving 12 bases between the germline ends. The CDR3 contains 15 residues. CDR3: CASSPRPGSNQPQHF. The CDR3 nucleotides read TGTGCCAGCAGCCCCCGGCCGGGGAGCAATCAGCCCCAGCATTTT.